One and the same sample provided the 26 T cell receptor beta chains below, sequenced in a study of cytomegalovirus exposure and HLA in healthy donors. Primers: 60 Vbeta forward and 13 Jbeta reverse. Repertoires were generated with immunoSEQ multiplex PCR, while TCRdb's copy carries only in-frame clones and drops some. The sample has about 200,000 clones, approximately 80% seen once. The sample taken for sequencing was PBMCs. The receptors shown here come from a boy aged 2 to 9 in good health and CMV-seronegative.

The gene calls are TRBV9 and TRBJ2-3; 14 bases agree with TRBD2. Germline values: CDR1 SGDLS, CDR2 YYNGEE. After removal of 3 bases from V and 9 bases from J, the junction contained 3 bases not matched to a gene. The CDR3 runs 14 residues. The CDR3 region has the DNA TGTGCCAGCAGCGGGCGACTAGCGGGAGGGACGCAGTATTTT. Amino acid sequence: CASSGRLAGGTQYF.

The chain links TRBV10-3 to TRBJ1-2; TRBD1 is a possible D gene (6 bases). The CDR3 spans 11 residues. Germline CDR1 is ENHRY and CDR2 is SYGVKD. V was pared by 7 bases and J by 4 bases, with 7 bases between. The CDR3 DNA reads TGTGCCATCAAAGGGGGCTATGGCTACACCTTC. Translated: CAIKGGYGYTF.

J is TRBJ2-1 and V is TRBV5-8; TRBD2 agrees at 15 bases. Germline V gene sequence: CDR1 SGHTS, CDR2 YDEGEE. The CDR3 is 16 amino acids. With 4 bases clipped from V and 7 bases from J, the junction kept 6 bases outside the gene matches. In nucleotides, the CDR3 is TGTGCCAGCAGCCTGATCGGGACTAGCGGGAGGAATGAGCAGTTCTTC. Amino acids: CASSLIGTSGRNEQFF. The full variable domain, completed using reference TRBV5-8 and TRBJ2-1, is EAGVTQSPTHLIKTRGQQATLRCSPISGHTSVYWYQQALGLGLQFLLWYDEGEERNRGNFPPRFSGRQFPNYSSELNVNALELEDSALYLCASSLIGTSGRNEQFFGPGTRLTVL.

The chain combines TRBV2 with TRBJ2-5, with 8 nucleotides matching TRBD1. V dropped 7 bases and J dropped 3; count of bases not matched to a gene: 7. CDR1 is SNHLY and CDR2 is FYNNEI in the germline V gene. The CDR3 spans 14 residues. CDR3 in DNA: TGTGCCAGCACCACTAGGACAGGGAAAGAGACCCAGTACTTC. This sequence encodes CASTTRTGKETQYF.

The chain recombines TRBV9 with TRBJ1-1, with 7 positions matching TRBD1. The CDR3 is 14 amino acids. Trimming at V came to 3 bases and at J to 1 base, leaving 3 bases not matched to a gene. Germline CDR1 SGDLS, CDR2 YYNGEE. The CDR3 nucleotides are TGTGCCAGCAGCGAGGGGACAGCGAACACTGAAGCTTTCTTT. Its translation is CASSEGTANTEAFF.

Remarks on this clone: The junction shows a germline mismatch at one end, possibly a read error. CDR3: CASSFTPSRLAGRRETQYF. The CDR3 nucleotides are TGTGCTAGCAGCTTCACCCCTTCTAGACTAGCGGGGCGGCGGGAGACCCAGTACTTC. V is TRBV7-7 and J is TRBJ2-5, with 11 bases identical to TRBD2. The CDR3 covers 19 residues. The germline V gene has CDR1 SSHAT and CDR2 FNYEAQ (reference sequence).

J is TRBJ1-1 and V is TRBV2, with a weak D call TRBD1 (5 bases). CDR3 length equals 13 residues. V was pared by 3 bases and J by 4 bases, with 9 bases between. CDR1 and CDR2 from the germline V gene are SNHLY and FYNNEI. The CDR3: CASSDRDGTEAFF. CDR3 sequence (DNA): TGTGCCAGCAGTGACAGGGATGGCACTGAAGCTTTCTTT.

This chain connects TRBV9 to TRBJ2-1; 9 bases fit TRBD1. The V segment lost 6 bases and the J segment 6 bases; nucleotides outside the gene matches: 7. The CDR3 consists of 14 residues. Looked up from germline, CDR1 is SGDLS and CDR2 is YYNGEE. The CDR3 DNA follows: TGTGCCAGCACTAGGGACAGGGCTTTCAATGAGCAGTTCTTC. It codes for CASTRDRAFNEQFF.

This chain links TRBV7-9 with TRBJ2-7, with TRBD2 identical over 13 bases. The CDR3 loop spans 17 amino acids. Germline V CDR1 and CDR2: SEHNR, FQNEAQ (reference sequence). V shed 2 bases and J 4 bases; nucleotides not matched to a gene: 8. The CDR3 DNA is TGTGCCAGCAGCTTATACCGGACTAGCGGGAGAAATTACGAGCAGTACTTC. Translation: CASSLYRTSGRNYEQYF.

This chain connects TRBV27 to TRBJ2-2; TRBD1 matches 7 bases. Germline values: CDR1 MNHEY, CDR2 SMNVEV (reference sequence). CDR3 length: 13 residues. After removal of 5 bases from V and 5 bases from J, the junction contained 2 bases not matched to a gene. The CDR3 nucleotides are TGTGCCAGCAGTGACAGGGTTACCGGGGAGCTGTTTTTT. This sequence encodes CASSDRVTGELFF.

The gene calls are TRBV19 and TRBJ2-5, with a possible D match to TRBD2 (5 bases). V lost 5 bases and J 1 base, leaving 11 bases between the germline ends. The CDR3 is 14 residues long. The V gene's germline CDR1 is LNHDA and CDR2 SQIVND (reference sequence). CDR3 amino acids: CASSSRGSQETQYF. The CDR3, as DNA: TGTGCCAGTAGTTCCCGGGGAAGCCAAGAGACCCAGTACTTC.

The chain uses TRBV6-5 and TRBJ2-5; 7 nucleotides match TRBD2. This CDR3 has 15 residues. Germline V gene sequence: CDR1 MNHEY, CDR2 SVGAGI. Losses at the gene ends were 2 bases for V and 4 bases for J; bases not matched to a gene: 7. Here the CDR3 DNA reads TGTGCCAGCAGTTACCCCCGGGAGGCAGGAGAGACCCAGTACTTC. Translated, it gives CASSYPREAGETQYF.

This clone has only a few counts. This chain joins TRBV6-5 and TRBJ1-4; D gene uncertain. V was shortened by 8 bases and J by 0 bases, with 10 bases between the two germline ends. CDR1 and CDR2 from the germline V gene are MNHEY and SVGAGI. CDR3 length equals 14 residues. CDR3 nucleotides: TGTGCCAGCGCTTTAGATGCAACTAATGAAAAACTGTTTTTT. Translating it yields CASALDATNEKLFF.

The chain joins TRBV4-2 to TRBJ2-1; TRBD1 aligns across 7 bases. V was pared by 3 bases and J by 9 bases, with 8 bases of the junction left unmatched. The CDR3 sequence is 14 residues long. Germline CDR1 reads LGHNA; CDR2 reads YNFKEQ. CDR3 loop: CASSQETGYVEQFF. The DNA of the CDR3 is TGTGCCAGCAGCCAGGAGACAGGGTATGTTGAGCAGTTCTTC.

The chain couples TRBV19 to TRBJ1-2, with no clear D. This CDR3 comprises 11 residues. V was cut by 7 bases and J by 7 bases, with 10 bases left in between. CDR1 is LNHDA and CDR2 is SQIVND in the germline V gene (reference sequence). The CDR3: CASMLAGGYTF. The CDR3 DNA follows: TGTGCCAGTATGTTGGCGGGTGGCTACACCTTC.

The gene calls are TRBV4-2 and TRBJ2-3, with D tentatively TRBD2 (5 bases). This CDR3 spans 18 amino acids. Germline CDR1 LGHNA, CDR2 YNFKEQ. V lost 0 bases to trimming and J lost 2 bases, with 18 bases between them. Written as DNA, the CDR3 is TGTGCCAGCAGCCAAGATCGGGGTAACGGGTGGACCACAGATACGCAGTATTTT. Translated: CASSQDRGNGWTTDTQYF.

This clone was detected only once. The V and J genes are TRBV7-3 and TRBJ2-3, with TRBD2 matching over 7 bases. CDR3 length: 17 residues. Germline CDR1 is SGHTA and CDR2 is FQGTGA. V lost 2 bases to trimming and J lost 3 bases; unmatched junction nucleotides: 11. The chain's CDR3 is CASSLYATGGGTDTQYF. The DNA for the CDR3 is TGTGCCAGCAGCTTATATGCGACGGGGGGAGGGACAGATACGCAGTATTTT.

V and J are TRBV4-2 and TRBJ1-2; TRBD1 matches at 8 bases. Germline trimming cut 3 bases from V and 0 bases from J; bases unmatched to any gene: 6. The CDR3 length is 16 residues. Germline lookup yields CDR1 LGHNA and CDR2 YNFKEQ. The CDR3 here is CASSQPGTGPNYGYTF. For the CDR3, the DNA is TGTGCCAGCAGCCAGCCTGGGACAGGACCTAACTATGGCTACACCTTC.

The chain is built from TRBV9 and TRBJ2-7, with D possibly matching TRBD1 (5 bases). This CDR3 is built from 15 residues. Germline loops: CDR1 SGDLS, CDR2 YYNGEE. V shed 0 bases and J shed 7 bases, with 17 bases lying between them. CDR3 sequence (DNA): TGTGCCAGCAGCGTAGATCAGGGTAGGACGTGGGAGCAGTACTTC. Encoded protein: CASSVDQGRTWEQYF.

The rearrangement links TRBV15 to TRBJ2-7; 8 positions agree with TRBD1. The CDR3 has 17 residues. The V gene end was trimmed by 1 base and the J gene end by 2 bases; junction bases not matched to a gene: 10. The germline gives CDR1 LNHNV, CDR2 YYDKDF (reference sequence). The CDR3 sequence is CATSRGLDRGRPYEQYF. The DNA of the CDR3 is TGTGCCACCAGCAGAGGGCTTGACAGGGGACGCCCCTACGAGCAGTACTTC.

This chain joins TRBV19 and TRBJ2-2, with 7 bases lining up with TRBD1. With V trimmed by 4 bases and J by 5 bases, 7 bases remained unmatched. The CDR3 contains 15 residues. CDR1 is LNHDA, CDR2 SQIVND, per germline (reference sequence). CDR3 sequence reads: CASSRGGRTTGELFF. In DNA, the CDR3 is TGTGCCAGTAGTAGAGGGGGCAGGACTACCGGGGAGCTGTTTTTT.

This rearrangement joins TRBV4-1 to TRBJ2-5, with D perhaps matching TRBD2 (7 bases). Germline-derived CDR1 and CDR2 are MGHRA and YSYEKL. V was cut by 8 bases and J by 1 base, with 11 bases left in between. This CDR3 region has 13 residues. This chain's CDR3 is CASAGAFQETQYF. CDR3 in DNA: TGCGCCAGCGCGGGGGCCTTCCAAGAGACCCAGTACTTC.

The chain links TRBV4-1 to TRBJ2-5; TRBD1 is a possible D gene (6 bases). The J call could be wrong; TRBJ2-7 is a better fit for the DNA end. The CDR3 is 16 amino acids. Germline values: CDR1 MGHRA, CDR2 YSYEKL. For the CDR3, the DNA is TGCGCCAGCAGCCCCTGGGTCGGGGACAACACCTACGAGCAGTACTTC. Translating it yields CASSPWVGDNTYEQYF.

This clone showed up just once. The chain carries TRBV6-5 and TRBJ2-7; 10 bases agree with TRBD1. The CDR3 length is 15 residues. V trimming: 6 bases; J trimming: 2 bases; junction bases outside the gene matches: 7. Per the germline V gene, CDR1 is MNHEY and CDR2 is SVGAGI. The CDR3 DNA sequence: TGTGCCAGCAGGTCCGGGACAGGGGAGGCCTACGAGCAGTACTTC. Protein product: CASRSGTGEAYEQYF.

Here the CDR3 DNA reads TGTGCCAGCAGCCAACCGGGACAGGGCTACGAGCAGTACTTC. Its protein product is CASSQPGQGYEQYF. The chain links TRBV11-2 to TRBJ2-7; 9 bases map to TRBD1. The J segment lost 3 bases and the V segment lost 5 bases, leaving 5 bases of the junction unmatched. The germline CDR1 and CDR2 sequences are SGHAT and FQNNGV. The CDR3 contains 14 residues.

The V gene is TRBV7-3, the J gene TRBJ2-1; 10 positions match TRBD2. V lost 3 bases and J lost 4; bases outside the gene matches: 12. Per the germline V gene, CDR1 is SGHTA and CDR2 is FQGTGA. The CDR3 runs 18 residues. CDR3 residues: CASSFTPITSGVYNEQFF. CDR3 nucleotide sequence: TGTGCCAGCAGCTTTACACCAATAACTAGCGGGGTTTACAATGAGCAGTTCTTC.